This is a list of T cell receptor beta chains from one sample in a study of blood T cells in healthy people across ages. TCRdb itself ran the 5' RACE reads through MiXCR, one entry per CDR3 protein. The sample holds 1.5 million or so distinct CDR3 sequences; about 43% are singletons and the top ten take roughly 7.9%. Sequences were obtained from blood. These receptors originate from a woman in her late teens or twenties in good health. CDR3s leave out the opening cysteine and the closing phenylalanine or tryptophan. The D gene is left open where the match is weak.

j_call,v_call,d_call,cdr3_aa
TRBJ1-1,TRBV29-1,NA,SVEAYSGNTEAF
TRBJ2-1,TRBV7-6,NA,ASSPRRDDCSEQF
TRBJ2-4,TRBV27,NA,ASSPGEAGKNIQY
TRBJ2-5,TRBV15,TRBD2,ATSAELAGNQETQY
TRBJ2-1,TRBV7-6,NA,ASSTAGRRSYNEQF
TRBJ1-6,TRBV27,TRBD1,ATHGQGNSPLH
TRBJ2-1,TRBV5-1,NA,ASRETGDNEQF
TRBJ2-1,TRBV20-1,TRBD2,SARGLAGPSPYNEQF
TRBJ1-5,TRBV6-6,TRBD1,ASSYGTGGAQPQH
TRBJ2-3,TRBV5-1,NA,ASSLGGKYTDTQY
TRBJ2-3,TRBV7-9,NA,ASSPSPGRTDTQY
TRBJ2-1,TRBV20-1,TRBD2,SAPVSSGGSYNEQF
TRBJ2-1,TRBV5-1,TRBD2,ASSFGEAGYEQF
TRBJ1-2,TRBV4-1,NA,ASSQPGPYPYGYT
TRBJ2-4,TRBV7-2,NA,ASSLGGVVGNIQY
TRBJ2-5,TRBV28,NA,ASRINRDEQY
TRBJ2-2,TRBV29-1,NA,SVGSAGELF
TRBJ1-5,TRBV27,TRBD1,ASSRQGERQPQH
TRBJ2-4,TRBV24-1,TRBD1,ATSDSGGAKNIQY
TRBJ2-3,TRBV13,NA,ASSHSVGGPDTQY
TRBJ2-3,TRBV9,TRBD2,ASSVEASGSDTQY
TRBJ2-7,TRBV20-1,TRBD2,SELAGGSYEQY
TRBJ1-5,TRBV4-1,NA,ASSHGALAQPQH
TRBJ2-1,TRBV4-1,NA,ASSQPGRVSYNEQF
TRBJ2-7,TRBV20-1,NA,SAPRRDRTEQY
TRBJ2-1,TRBV12-3/TRBV12-4,TRBD1,ASQRPRQGAYNEQF
TRBJ2-1,TRBV13,TRBD2,ASSPPGLAVSNEQF
TRBJ2-1,TRBV5-4,TRBD2,ASSTYSGSGYNEQF